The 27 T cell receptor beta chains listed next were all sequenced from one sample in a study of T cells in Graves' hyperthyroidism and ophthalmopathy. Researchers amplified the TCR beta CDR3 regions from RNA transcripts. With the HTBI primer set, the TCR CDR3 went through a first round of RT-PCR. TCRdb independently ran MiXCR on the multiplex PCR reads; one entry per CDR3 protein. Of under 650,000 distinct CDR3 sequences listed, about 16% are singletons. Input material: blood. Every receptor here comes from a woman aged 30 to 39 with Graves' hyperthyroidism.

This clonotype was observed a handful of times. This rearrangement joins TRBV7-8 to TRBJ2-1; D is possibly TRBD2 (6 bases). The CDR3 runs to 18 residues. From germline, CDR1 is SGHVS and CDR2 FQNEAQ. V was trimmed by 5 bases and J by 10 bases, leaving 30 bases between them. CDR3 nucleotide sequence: TGTGCCAGCAGCGGGGTAAGAACCGGACTAATGTTCAGCAACGAGCAGTTCTTC. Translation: CASSGVRTGLMFSNEQFF. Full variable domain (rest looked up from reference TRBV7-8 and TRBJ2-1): GAGVSQSPRYKVAKRGQDVALRCDPISGHVSLFWYQQALGQGPEFLTYFQNEAQLDKSGLPSDRFFAERPEGSVSTLKIQRTQQEDSAVYLCASSGVRTGLMFSNEQFFGPGTRLTVL.

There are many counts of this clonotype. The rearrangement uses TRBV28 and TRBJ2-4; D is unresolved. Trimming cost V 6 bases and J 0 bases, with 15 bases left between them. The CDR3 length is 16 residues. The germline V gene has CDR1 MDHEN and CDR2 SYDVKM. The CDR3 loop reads CASSPSPSRAKNIQYF. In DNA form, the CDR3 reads TGTGCCAGCAGCCCTAGTCCATCCCGAGCCAAAAACATTCAGTACTTC. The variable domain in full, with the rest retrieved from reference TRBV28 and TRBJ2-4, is DVKVTQSSRYLVKRTGEKVFLECVQDMDHENMFWYRQDPGLGLRLIYFSYDVKMKEKGDIPEGYSVSREKKERFSLILESASTNQTSMYLCASSPSPSRAKNIQYFGAGTRLSVL.

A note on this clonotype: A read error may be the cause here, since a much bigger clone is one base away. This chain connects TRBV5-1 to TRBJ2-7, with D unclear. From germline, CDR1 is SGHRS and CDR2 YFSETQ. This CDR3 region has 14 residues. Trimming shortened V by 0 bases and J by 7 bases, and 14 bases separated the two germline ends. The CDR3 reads CASSLDSPHDEQYF. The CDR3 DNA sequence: TGCGCCAGCAGCTTGGATTCACCACACGATGAGCAGTACTTC.

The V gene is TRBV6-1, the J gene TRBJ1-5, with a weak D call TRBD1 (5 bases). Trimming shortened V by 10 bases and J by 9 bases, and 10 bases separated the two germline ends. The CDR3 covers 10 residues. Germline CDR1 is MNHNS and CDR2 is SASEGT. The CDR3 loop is CATGHSPQHF. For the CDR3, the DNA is TGTGCCACTGGACACTCGCCCCAGCATTTT.

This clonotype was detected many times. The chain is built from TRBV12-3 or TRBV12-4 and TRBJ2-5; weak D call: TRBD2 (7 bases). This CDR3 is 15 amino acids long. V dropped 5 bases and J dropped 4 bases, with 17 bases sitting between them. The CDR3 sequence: CASSASGEGRETQYF. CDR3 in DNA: TGTGCCAGCAGTGCATCAGGGGAGGGAAGAGAGACCCAGTACTTC.

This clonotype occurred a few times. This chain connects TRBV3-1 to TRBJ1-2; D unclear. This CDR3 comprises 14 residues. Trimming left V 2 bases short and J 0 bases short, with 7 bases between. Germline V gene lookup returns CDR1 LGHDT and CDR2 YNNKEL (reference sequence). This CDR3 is CASSQFSANYGYTF. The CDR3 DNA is TGTGCCAGCAGCCAATTCAGTGCTAACTATGGCTACACCTTC.

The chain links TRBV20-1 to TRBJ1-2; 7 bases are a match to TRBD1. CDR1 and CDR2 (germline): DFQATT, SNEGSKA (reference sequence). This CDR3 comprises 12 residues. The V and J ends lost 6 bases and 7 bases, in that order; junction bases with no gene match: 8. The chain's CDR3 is CSANTGVGGYTF. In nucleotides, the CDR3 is TGCAGTGCAAACACAGGGGTTGGTGGCTACACCTTC.

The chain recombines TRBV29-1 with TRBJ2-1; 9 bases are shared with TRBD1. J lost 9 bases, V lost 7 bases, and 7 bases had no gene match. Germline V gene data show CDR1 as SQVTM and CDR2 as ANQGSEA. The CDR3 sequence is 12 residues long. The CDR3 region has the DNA TGCAGCGGGGGGGGACAGGGTCGTGAGCAGTTCTTC. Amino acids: CSGGGQGREQFF.

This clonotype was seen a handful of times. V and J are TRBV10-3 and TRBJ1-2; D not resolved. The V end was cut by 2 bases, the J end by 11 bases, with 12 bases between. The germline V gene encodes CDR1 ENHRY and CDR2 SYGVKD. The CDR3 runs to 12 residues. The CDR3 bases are TGTGCCATCAGTGAGGGGGTACCTCGTTACACCTTC. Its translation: CAISEGVPRYTF.

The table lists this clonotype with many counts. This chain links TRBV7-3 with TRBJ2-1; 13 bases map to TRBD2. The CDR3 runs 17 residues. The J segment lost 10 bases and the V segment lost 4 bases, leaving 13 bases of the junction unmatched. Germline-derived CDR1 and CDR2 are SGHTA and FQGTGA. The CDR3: CASSYIGTSGTSREQFF. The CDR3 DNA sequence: TGTGCCAGCAGCTACATCGGGACTAGCGGGACCTCACGGGAGCAGTTCTTC.

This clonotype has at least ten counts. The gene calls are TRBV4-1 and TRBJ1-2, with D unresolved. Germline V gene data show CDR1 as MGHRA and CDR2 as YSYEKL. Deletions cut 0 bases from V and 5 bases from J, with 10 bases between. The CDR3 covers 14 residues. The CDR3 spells CASSQEKLLYGYTF. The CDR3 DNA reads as TGCGCCAGCAGCCAAGAGAAGTTGCTTTATGGCTACACCTTC.

CDR3 loop: CAADRGTEAFF. The CDR3 DNA reads TGTGCCGCCGACAGGGGCACTGAAGCTTTCTTT. The rearrangement joins TRBV6-1 to TRBJ1-1, with 8 bases matching TRBD1. CDR1 MNHNS and CDR2 SASEGT come from the germline V gene. The CDR3 spans 11 residues. V was clipped by 11 bases and J by 4 bases; unmatched bases: 3.

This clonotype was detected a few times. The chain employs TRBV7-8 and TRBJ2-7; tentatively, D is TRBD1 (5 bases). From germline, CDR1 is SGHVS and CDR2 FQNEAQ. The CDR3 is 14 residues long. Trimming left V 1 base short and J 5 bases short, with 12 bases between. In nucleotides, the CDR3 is TGTGCCAGCAGCTTAGGGGTCACCAGGGACGAGCAGTACTTC. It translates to CASSLGVTRDEQYF.

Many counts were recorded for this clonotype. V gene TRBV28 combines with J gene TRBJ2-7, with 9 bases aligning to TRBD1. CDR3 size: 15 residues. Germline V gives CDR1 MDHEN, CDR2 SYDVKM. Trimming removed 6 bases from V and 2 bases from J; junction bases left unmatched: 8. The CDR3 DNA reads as TGTGCCAGCAGCTGGACAGGGGCCGTTACCTACGAGCAGTACTTC. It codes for CASSWTGAVTYEQYF.

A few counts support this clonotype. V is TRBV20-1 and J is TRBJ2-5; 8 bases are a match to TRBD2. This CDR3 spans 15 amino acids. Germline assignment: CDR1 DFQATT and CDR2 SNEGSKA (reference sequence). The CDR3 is CNPSPNGRASKTQYF. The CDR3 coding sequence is TGCAACCCTTCTCCTAACGGGAGGGCTTCAAAGACCCAGTACTTC.

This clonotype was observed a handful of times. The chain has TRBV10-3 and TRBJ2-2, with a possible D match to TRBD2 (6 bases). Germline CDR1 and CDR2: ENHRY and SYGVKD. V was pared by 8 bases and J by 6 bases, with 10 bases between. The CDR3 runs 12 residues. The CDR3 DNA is TGTGCCATCGGATCGGGAGCCGGGGAGCTGTTTTTT. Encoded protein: CAIGSGAGELFF.

CDR3 coding DNA: TGTGCCAGCAGAAATACAGGGCGTTACGAGCAGTACTTC. This gives the protein CASRNTGRYEQYF. This chain joins TRBV6-1 and TRBJ2-7; D is possibly TRBD1 (6 bases). This CDR3 comprises 13 residues. Per the germline V gene, CDR1 is MNHNS and CDR2 is SASEGT. Deletions cut 6 bases from V and 4 bases from J, with 13 bases between.

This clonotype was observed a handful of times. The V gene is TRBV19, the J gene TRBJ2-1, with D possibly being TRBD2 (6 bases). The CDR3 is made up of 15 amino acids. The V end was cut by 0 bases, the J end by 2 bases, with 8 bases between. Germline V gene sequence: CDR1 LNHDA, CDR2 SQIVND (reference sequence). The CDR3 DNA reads TGTGCCAGTAGTATAGACGGGAGACCCTACAATGAGCAGTTCTTC. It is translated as CASSIDGRPYNEQFF.

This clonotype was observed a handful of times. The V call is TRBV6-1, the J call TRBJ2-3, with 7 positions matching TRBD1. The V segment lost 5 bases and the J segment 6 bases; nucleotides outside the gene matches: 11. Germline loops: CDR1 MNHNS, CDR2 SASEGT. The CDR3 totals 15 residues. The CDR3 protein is CASSPQGVIGDTQYF. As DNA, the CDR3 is TGTGCCAGCAGTCCCCAGGGGGTGATAGGGGATACGCAGTATTTT.

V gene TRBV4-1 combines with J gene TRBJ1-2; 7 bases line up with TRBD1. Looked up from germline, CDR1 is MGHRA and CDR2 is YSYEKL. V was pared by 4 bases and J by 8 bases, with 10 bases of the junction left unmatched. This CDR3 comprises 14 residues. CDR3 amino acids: CASSLGTGVTGYTF. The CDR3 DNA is TGCGCCAGCAGCCTCGGTACAGGGGTTACAGGCTACACCTTC.

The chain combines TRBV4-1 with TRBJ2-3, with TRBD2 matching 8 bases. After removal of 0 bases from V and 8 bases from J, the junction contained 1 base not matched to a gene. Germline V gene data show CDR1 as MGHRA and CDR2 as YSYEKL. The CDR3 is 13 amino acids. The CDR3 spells CASSQDAGGTQYF. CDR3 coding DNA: TGCGCCAGCAGCCAAGACGCGGGGGGTACGCAGTATTTT.

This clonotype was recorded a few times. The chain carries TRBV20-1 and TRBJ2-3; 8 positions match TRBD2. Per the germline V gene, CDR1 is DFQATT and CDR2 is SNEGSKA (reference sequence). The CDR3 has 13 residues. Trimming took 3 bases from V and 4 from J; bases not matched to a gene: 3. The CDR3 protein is CSASGGGPDTQYF. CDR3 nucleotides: TGCAGTGCTAGCGGGGGGGGACCAGATACGCAGTATTTT.

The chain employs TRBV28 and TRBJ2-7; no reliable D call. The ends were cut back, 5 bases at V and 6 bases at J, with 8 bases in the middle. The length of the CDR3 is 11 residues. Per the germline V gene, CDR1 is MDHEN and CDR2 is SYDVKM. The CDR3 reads CASSQLTEQYF. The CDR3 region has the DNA TGTGCCAGCAGTCAACTGACCGAGCAGTACTTC.

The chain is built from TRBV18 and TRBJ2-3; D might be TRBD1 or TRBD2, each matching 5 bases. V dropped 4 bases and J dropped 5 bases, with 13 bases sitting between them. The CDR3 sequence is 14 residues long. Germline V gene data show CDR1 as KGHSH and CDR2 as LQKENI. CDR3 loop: CASSRVTRGDTQYF. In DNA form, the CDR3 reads TGTGCCAGCTCACGCGTGACGAGGGGAGATACGCAGTATTTT.

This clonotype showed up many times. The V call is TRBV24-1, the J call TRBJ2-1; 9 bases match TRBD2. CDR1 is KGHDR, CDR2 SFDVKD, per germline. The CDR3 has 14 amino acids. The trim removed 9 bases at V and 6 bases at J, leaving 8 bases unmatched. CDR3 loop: CATGGTSFLNEQFF. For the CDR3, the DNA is TGTGCCACCGGAGGGACTAGCTTTCTCAATGAGCAGTTCTTC.

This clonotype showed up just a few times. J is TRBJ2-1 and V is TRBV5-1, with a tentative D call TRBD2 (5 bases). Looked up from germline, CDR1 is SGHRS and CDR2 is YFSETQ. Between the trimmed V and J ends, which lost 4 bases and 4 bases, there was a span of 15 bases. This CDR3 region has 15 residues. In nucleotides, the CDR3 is TGCGCCAGCAGCGCGGTCGAGGGTACGTACAATGAGCAGTTCTTC. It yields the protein CASSAVEGTYNEQFF.

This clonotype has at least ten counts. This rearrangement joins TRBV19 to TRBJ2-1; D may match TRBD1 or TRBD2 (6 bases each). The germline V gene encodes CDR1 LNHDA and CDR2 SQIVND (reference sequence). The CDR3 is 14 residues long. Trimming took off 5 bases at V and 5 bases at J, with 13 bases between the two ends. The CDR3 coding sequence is TGTGCCAGTAGTTGGGGGCGGGAAAACAATGAGCAGTTCTTC. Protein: CASSWGRENNEQFF.